This T cell receptor beta chain appears in the sequencing data of a study of a mutant IDH1 vaccine in newly diagnosed glioma. As for the study in general: Treated patients comprised about 60% males and about 40% females, mean age approximately 37 years. Therapy received beforehand was radiotherapy, temozolomide, or both, with most patients given both.

Germline CDR1 and CDR2: SGHAT and FQNNGV. The junction had 3 bases not matched to a gene; V was cut back by 3 bases and J by 8 bases. The CDR3 contains 12 residues. Findings of the study overall: No link was apparently found between pseudoprogression and changes in top peripheral T cell clonotypes.

This clone was seen more than once but under ten times. Its antigen remains unidentified. Measured with immunoSEQ multiplex PCR; TCRdb has only the in-frame clones, and not every one. The table includes about 28,000 clones, around 92% detected once. Time point reported: week 5, during vaccination. It was 300 ug of mutant IDH1 20-mer peptide that made up each vaccine dose, given with topical imiquimod. Each astrocytoma in the donors was new, WHO grade 3 or 4, IDH1-mutant and ATRX-lost. V gene TRBV11-2 combines with J gene TRBJ1-1; 7 bases are a match to TRBD1. The sequence came from a man younger than 35 with glioma. Sample: PBMCs, taken from a glioma patient whose treatment included an IDH1 peptide vaccine. CDR3 nucleotide sequence: TGTGCCAGCAGCTTGGGACAGCAAGAAGCTTTCTTT. Encoded protein: CASSLGQQEAFF.